The next 18 T cell receptor beta chains were all read from a single sample in a study of blood T cell repertoires in COVID-19. Here immunoSEQ multiplex PCR was the method, and the copy in TCRdb shows in-frame clones only, minus some. Of roughly 150,000 clones in the sample, around 82% were seen once. The specimen was peripheral blood. These receptors were obtained from a human donor with acute or convalescent COVID-19. The donor label of this sample is uncertain.

The rearrangement uses TRBV12-5 and TRBJ1-6, with 11 bases matching TRBD1. The germline gives CDR1 LGHNT, CDR2 FRNRAP. There are 16 residues in the CDR3. Losses at the gene ends were 5 bases for V and 4 bases for J; bases not matched to a gene: 4. CDR3 sequence: CASGPGDRGYNSPLHF. CDR3 sequence (DNA): TGTGCTAGTGGTCCGGGGGACAGGGGGTATAATTCACCCCTCCACTTT.

The CDR3 nucleotides are TGTGCCAGCAGCGTAGCTATGGGGCCCCCTAATGAAAAACTGTTTTTT. Encoded protein: CASSVAMGPPNEKLFF. The gene calls are TRBV9 and TRBJ1-4; tentatively, D is TRBD1 (5 bases). CDR1 and CDR2 (germline): SGDLS, YYNGEE. Trimming cost V 0 bases and J 3 bases, with 12 bases left between them. CDR3 length: 16 residues.

The V call is TRBV30, the J call TRBJ1-2, with TRBD1 as a possible D gene (5 bases). CDR3 size: 12 residues. The V gene's germline CDR1 is GTSNPN and CDR2 SVGIG (reference sequence). Between the trimmed V and J ends, which lost 4 bases and 8 bases, there was a span of 14 bases. CDR3 loop: CAWTATGEGYTF. CDR3 in DNA: TGTGCCTGGACCGCGACGGGGGAAGGCTACACCTTC.

The chain uses TRBV30 and TRBJ1-2; D might be TRBD1 (6 bases). Trimming took 3 bases from V and 3 from J, leaving 20 bases between them. Looked up from germline, CDR1 is GTSNPN and CDR2 is SVGIG (reference sequence). This CDR3 comprises 16 residues. DNA for the CDR3: TGTGCCTGGAGGAGTCGGGGCAGGGGTTTAGACTATGGCTACACCTTC. Its protein product is CAWRSRGRGLDYGYTF.

The chain joins TRBV11-2 to TRBJ2-5, with a weak D call TRBD1 (5 bases). Germline V CDR1 and CDR2: SGHAT, FQNNGV. Trimming shortened V by 5 bases and J by 5 bases, and 15 bases separated the two germline ends. The CDR3 spans 14 residues. The CDR3 is CASSHEPGKETQYF. The CDR3 nucleotides are TGTGCCAGCAGCCATGAGCCAGGGAAGGAGACCCAGTACTTC.

Only one count was recorded for this clone. This chain connects TRBV19 to TRBJ2-1; 9 nucleotides align to TRBD1. The germline V gene encodes CDR1 LNHDA and CDR2 SQIVND (reference sequence). V lost 3 bases and J lost 7; bases outside the gene matches: 4. The CDR3 contains 14 residues. The CDR3 region is CASSMGQGINEQFF. The CDR3 coding sequence is TGTGCCAGTAGTATGGGACAGGGAATTAATGAGCAGTTCTTC.

V usage is TRBV10-3 and J usage is TRBJ1-5, with TRBD1 matching over 7 bases. The CDR3 sequence is 13 residues long. The J segment lost 9 bases and the V segment lost 6 bases, leaving 8 bases of the junction unmatched. Germline CDR1 and CDR2: ENHRY and SYGVKD. For the CDR3, the DNA is TGTGCCATCAGCGGGGACAGCCGCGGGCCCCAGCATTTT. Encoded protein: CAISGDSRGPQHF.

V is TRBV29-1 and J is TRBJ2-3; TRBD1 matches 7 bases. Per the germline V gene, CDR1 is SQVTM and CDR2 is ANQGSEA. The CDR3 is 15 amino acids. The V gene end was trimmed by 2 bases and the J gene end by 0 bases; junction bases not matched to a gene: 5. This CDR3 is CSVEPPGQSTDTQYF. CDR3 sequence (DNA): TGCAGCGTTGAACCGCCGGGACAGAGCACAGATACGCAGTATTTT.

The chain combines TRBV7-9 with TRBJ2-7; TRBD1 matches 10 bases. V shed 0 bases and J 6 bases; nucleotides not matched to a gene: 8. The CDR3 length is 16 residues. Per the germline V gene, CDR1 is SEHNR and CDR2 is FQNEAQ (reference sequence). CDR3 in amino acids: CASSLAGTGAPSEQYF. CDR3 sequence (DNA): TGTGCCAGCAGCTTAGCGGGGACAGGGGCCCCCTCCGAGCAGTACTTC. The entire variable domain, with the rest obtained from reference TRBV7-9 and TRBJ2-7, is as follows: DTGVSQNPRHKITKRGQNVTFRCDPISEHNRLYWYRQTLGQGPEFLTYFQNEAQLEKSRLLSDRFSAERPKGSFSTLEIQRTEQGDSAMYLCASSLAGTGAPSEQYFGPGTRLTVT.

The chain couples TRBV7-9 to TRBJ2-1; D is ambiguous. Trimming removed 1 base at V and 8 bases at J, with 15 bases between. Germline V CDR1 and CDR2: SEHNR, FQNEAQ (reference sequence). The CDR3 contains 15 residues. The CDR3 is CASSLVPTEVDEQFF. In DNA form, the CDR3 reads TGTGCCAGCAGCTTAGTACCTACCGAAGTGGATGAGCAGTTCTTC.

This chain links TRBV6-5 with TRBJ2-1; 11 bases agree with TRBD2. The CDR3 runs to 14 residues. From germline, CDR1 is MNHEY and CDR2 SVGAGI. Unmatched junction bases numbered 2, after V lost 1 base and J lost 9 bases. CDR3 region: CASSYFSGGGEQFF. In DNA, the CDR3 is TGTGCCAGCAGTTACTTTAGCGGGGGGGGTGAGCAGTTCTTC.

The gene calls are TRBV10-1 and TRBJ2-3, with 10 bases matching TRBD1. The germline V gene encodes CDR1 WNHNN and CDR2 SYGVQD (reference sequence). Trimming took 2 bases from V and 6 from J; bases not matched to a gene: 5. The CDR3 loop spans 15 amino acids. CDR3 bases: TGCGCCAGCAGTGAGACCGACAGGGGGCCGGATACGCAGTATTTT. Its protein product is CASSETDRGPDTQYF.

The CDR3 region is CASGSRGYSGNTIYF. The CDR3 DNA sequence: TGTGCCAGCGGTTCCCGGGGTTACTCTGGAAACACCATATATTTT. The chain employs TRBV11-2 and TRBJ1-3; D gene uncertain. Trimming took off 8 bases at V and 0 bases at J, with 14 bases between the two ends. CDR1 SGHAT and CDR2 FQNNGV come from the germline V gene. There are 15 residues in the CDR3. Supplemented by reference TRBV11-2 and TRBJ1-3, the full variable domain reads EAGVAQSPRYKIIEKRQSVAFWCNPISGHATLYWYQQILGQGPKLLIQFQNNGVVDDSQLPKDRFSAERLKGVDSTLKIQPAKLEDSAVYLCASGSRGYSGNTIYFGEGSWLTVV.

V usage is TRBV13 and J usage is TRBJ2-3; D not resolved. This CDR3 has 15 residues. Germline V gene lookup returns CDR1 PRHDT and CDR2 FYEKMQ (reference sequence). V lost 4 bases and J lost 1, with 12 bases in between. The CDR3 DNA is TGTGCCAGCAGCTCTCGACTGGCCCGCACAGATACGCAGTATTTT. This translates into CASSSRLARTDTQYF.

The V gene is TRBV3-1 (or the pseudogene TRBV3-2), the J gene TRBJ1-2; 10 bases are a match to TRBD1. Germline V gene sequence: CDR1 LGHDT, CDR2 YNNKEL (reference sequence). V dropped 3 bases and J dropped 6; count of bases not matched to a gene: 10. CDR3 length: 16 residues. The CDR3 spells CASSQFVQGQGHGYTF. CDR3 sequence (DNA): TGTGCCAGCAGCCAGTTTGTCCAGGGACAGGGGCATGGCTACACCTTC.

The rearrangement joins TRBV6-6 to TRBJ1-3; perhaps TRBD1 as D (6 bases). Deletions cut 6 bases from V and 0 bases from J, with 18 bases between. This CDR3 region has 17 residues. The germline V gene encodes CDR1 MNHNY and CDR2 SVGAGI (reference sequence). The CDR3 region is CASSRTSGENSGNTIYF. CDR3 sequence (DNA): TGTGCCAGCAGCCGAACTTCAGGGGAAAACTCTGGAAACACCATATATTTT.

The chain is built from TRBV7-3 and TRBJ2-7, with 9 bases aligning to TRBD2. V trimming: 2 bases; J trimming: 0 bases; junction bases outside the gene matches: 2. The germline V gene has CDR1 SGHTA and CDR2 FQGTGA. The CDR3 length is 15 residues. CDR3 region: CASSLAGGSSYEQYF. In DNA form, the CDR3 reads TGTGCCAGCAGCTTAGCGGGGGGGAGCTCCTACGAGCAGTACTTC.

A single count supports this clone. The chain has TRBV6-5 and TRBJ2-3; 12 positions agree with TRBD2. The trim removed 8 bases at V and 2 bases at J, leaving 2 bases unmatched. Looked up from germline, CDR1 is MNHEY and CDR2 is SVGAGI. The CDR3 totals 14 residues. The CDR3 sequence is CASGLAGTTDTQYF. Written as DNA, the CDR3 is TGTGCCAGCGGACTAGCGGGGACCACAGATACGCAGTATTTT.